The T cell receptor beta chain described here comes from a study of cytomegalovirus exposure and HLA in healthy donors. About the research overall: When 398 donors were genotyped, around 77% of them were found to fall in the Caucasian-associated ancestry cluster.

CDR1 and CDR2 (germline): WSHSY, SAAADI. After removal of 4 bases from V and 2 bases from J, the junction contained 9 bases not matched to a gene. The CDR3 has 16 residues. Regarding this clone: Antigen: not known.

The PCR employed 60 Vbeta primers together with 13 Jbeta primers. The protocol was immunoSEQ multiplex PCR, while the TCRdb copy is restricted to in-frame clones and leaves out a portion. Among tens of thousands of clones listed, roughly 78% were seen once. The study's findings and limits: Sequencing likely caused a cluster of highly shared sequence variants. CMV serostatus was the only immune exposure information that was available. Earlier analysis looked at TCR beta V segments, and most were productive about 90% or about 30% of the time.

This clonotype was obtained from a woman in her thirties in good health and CMV-seronegative. The source material was PBMCs. The chain couples TRBV10-2 to TRBJ2-3; 7 bases align to TRBD2. The CDR3 sequence is CASSGLGGTLTDTQYF. The DNA of the CDR3 is TGCGCCAGCAGTGGCCTGGGGGGGACCCTCACAGATACGCAGTATTTT.